The clone carrying this T cell receptor beta chain was recorded once. The target antigen is unknown. The data are from a study of persistence of HIV-infected CD4 T cells. Points from the study as a whole: Degenerate expanded CDR3beta sequences were enriched among CMV- and Gag-responding cells. CMV- and Gag-responding cells had lower TCRbeta richness than CD3/CD28-responding cells.

Cells were stimulated with CMV-infected fibroblast lysates at 10 ug/mL. CD4+ T cells upregulating both CD40 ligand and CD69 were sorted as responding cells. This CDR3 has 15 residues. Trimming left V 4 bases short and J 0 bases short, with 10 bases between. The germline V gene has CDR1 MNHEY and CDR2 SVGAGI. This was the immunoSEQ version 4 assay in survey mode. Generated by immunoSEQ multiplex PCR, the TCRdb table keeps only in-frame clones and is missing some. The data show 15,000 to 25,000 clones, around 78% seen once. The starting material was CD4+ T cells sorted from PBMCs after approximately 19-hour stimulation, obtained from a patient who received antiretroviral therapy. The TCR was taken from an adult man with HIV who was CMV-seropositive. The gene calls are TRBV6-5 and TRBJ1-3; perhaps TRBD1 as D (5 bases). CDR3 coding DNA: TGTGCCAGCAGTTTGGGGGTCTTCTCTGGAAACACCATATATTTT. Residues: CASSLGVFSGNTIYF.